These 6 T cell receptor beta chains share one sample of origin, sequenced in a study of regulatory T cells in long-lasting Graves disease (dated by TCRdb to the early 2020s). The time point label here, explained by the study, means: newly diagnosed GD, antithyroid drugs for less than 3 months. For both TCR sequencing and RNA sequencing, RNA was extracted from PBMCs using TRIzol. The library came from multiplex PCR. The run used an Illumina HiSeq 4000. To build TCR beta libraries, CDR3 regions were amplified by Arm-PCR using iRepertoire HTBI primers. The public sequencing data were trimmed at Q25 with fastp and processed into clonotypes with MiXCR by TCRdb, which kept only in-frame beta chains. Identical CDR3 protein sequences are pooled into one entry, listed with their most common genes and DNA. This sample lists roughly 380,000 distinct CDR3 sequences; over 15% were detected once. Less than 35% of the sample is taken by the ten largest.

The sample was also reused in another study, on T cells in Graves' hyperthyroidism and ophthalmopathy.

The sequencing used peripheral blood mononuclear cells (PBMCs), collected at new diagnosis, from a patient treated with antithyroid drugs. The receptors shown here come from a man aged 40-55 years with Graves disease. Donor details come from another sample of the same person, matched by shared clones.

This clonotype was counted many times. J is TRBJ2-3 and V is TRBV5-1; 11 positions match TRBD2. Germline CDR1 is SGHRS and CDR2 is YFSETQ. This CDR3 has 16 amino acids. The trim removed 6 bases at V and 1 base at J, leaving 7 bases unmatched. The DNA for the CDR3 is TGCGCCAGCACCGTTAGCGGGGGGGCCGGCACAGATACGCAGTATTTT. As protein: CASTVSGGAGTDTQYF.

This clonotype was detected ten times or more. The chain links TRBV18 to TRBJ2-7, with a possible D match to TRBD1 (6 bases). Germline CDR1 KGHSH, CDR2 LQKENI. CDR3 length: 17 amino acids. Deletions cut 4 bases from V and 0 bases from J, with 19 bases between. The CDR3: CASSQGDQGPDSYEQYF. CDR3 nucleotide sequence: TGTGCCAGCTCACAGGGGGACCAGGGCCCTGACTCCTACGAGCAGTACTTC.

This clonotype occurred many times. V gene TRBV28 combines with J gene TRBJ1-6, with 8 bases fitting TRBD1. V shed 3 bases and J 11 bases; nucleotides not matched to a gene: 9. The CDR3 runs to 15 residues. Per the germline V gene, CDR1 is MDHEN and CDR2 is SYDVKM. The CDR3 DNA follows: TGTGCCAGCAGTTTCCCAGGGGGCCAGGATCCACCCCTCCACTTT. Protein sequence: CASSFPGGQDPPLHF. The whole variable domain, remainder taken from reference TRBV28 and TRBJ1-6, is DVKVTQSSRYLVKRTGEKVFLECVQDMDHENMFWYRQDPGLGLRLIYFSYDVKMKEKGDIPEGYSVSREKKERFSLILESASTNQTSMYLCASSFPGGQDPPLHFGNGTRLTVT.

Ten or more counts support this clonotype. V is TRBV6-2 or TRBV6-3 and J is TRBJ2-5, with a weak D call TRBD2 (6 bases). Trimming pared 2 bases from V and 4 bases from J, leaving 11 bases between. The CDR3 runs 14 residues. Germline assignment: CDR1 MNHEY and CDR2 SVGEGT. The CDR3 region is CASSYPGTSETQYF. CDR3 nucleotides: TGTGCCAGCAGTTACCCCGGGACTTCAGAGACCCAGTACTTC.

In its sample, this clonotype was seen a few times. The chain recombines TRBV10-3 with TRBJ2-7, with TRBD2 matching over 8 bases. Per germline, CDR1 ENHRY and CDR2 SYGVKD. The CDR3 has 15 residues. The V gene end was trimmed by 6 bases and the J gene end by 6 bases; junction bases not matched to a gene: 13. DNA of the CDR3: TGTGCCATCAGGCCGGGACTAGGGTCGGTGGGCGAGCAGTACTTC. It specifies CAIRPGLGSVGEQYF.

This clonotype came up a few times. The gene calls are TRBV28 and TRBJ2-5, with D perhaps TRBD1 (6 bases). Germline V gene lookup returns CDR1 MDHEN and CDR2 SYDVKM. The CDR3 loop spans 15 amino acids. V was cut by 5 bases and J by 3 bases, with 16 bases left in between. CDR3 sequence reads: CASSPMDSGEETQYF. CDR3 DNA: TGTGCCAGCAGTCCAATGGACAGTGGGGAAGAGACCCAGTACTTC.